The present entry profiles one T cell receptor beta chain with its context. Sequenced by immunoSEQ multiplex PCR; TCRdb stores in-frame clones only, minus some. Seen here are around 76,000 clones, more than 70% observed once, and the top ten hold approximately 9.1%. The data stem from a study of OX40 agonist ivuxolimab in advanced cancers. Whole-study context: Dose-escalation patients suffered from hepatocellular carcinoma, melanoma, renal cell or head and neck cancer. Three patients responded partially, comprising one with hepatocellular carcinoma and two with cutaneous melanoma.

Germline V gives CDR1 KGHSH, CDR2 LQKENI. V lost 2 bases, J lost 5 bases, and 7 bases lay in between. This CDR3 has 13 amino acids. The material was CD4+ or CD8+ T cells sorted from blood, obtained in a trial of the OX40 agonist ivuxolimab. This TCR was sampled from an adult with an advanced solid tumor such as melanoma, head and neck, liver or kidney cancer. The V and J genes are TRBV18 and TRBJ1-5; D gene unclear. CDR3 DNA: TGTGCCAGCTCACCAGTACAAGATCAGCCCCAGCATTTT. It encodes CASSPVQDQPQHF.